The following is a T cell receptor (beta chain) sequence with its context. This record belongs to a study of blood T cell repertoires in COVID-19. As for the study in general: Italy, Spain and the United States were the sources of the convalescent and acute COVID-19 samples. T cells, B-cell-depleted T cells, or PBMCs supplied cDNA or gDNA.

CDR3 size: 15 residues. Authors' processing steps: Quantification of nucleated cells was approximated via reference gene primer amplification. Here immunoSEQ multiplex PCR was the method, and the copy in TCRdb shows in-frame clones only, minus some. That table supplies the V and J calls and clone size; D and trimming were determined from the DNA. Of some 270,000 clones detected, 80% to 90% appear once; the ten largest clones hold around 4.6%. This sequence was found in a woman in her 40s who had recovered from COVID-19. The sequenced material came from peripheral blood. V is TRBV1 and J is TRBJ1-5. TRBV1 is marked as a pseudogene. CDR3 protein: CTSSQDLRDNQPQHF. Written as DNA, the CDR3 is TGCACCAGCAGCCAAGATCTCCGGGATAATCAGCCCCAGCATTTT.